The following is a TCR beta chain sequence with its context. The source of the sample is a study of technical replicates of blood from several donors. Assay used: immunoSEQ multiplex PCR; TCRdb lists only in-frame clones, some missing. This repertoire shows about 85,000 clones, roughly 94% found once; its top ten account for roughly 0.25%. Germline CDR1 is SGHTA and CDR2 is FQGNSA. The CDR3 has 15 amino acids. Trimming cost V 5 bases and J 3 bases, with 17 bases left between them. This sequence was found in a human donor in good health. Sequences were obtained from T cells isolated from PBMCs. V and J are TRBV7-2 and TRBJ2-7, with a weak D call TRBD1 (6 bases). The CDR3: CASSLEGDTFYEQYF. The CDR3 DNA reads as TGTGCCAGCAGCCTCGAAGGGGACACCTTCTACGAGCAGTACTTC. The full variable domain, rest sourced from reference TRBV7-2 and TRBJ2-7, is GAGVSQSPSNKVTEKGKDVELRCDPISGHTALYWYRQSLGQGLEFLIYFQGNSAPDKSGLPSDRFSAERTGGSVSTLTIQRTQQEDSAVYLCASSLEGDTFYEQYFGPGTRLTVT.